A single sample gave rise to the 20 T cell receptor beta chains below, sequenced in a study of shared clonotypes between healthy human individuals. The repertoire was sequenced with immunoSEQ multiplex PCR; TCRdb's copy has only in-frame clones and lacks some. The table shows around 720,000 clones, with 60% to 75% occurring only once. Material for sequencing was memory CD4+ T cells sorted from blood. Subset indicated: CD45RA-negative fraction. The receptor set was obtained from a woman in her 30s in good health.

The chain uses TRBV2 and TRBJ2-7; 7 positions match TRBD1. CDR1 and CDR2 from the germline V gene are SNHLY and FYNNEI. This CDR3 spans 12 amino acids. V was pared by 5 bases and J by 6 bases, with 4 bases of the junction left unmatched. The DNA for the CDR3 is TGTGCCAGCAGTTACACAGGGGCCGAGCAGTACTTC. This encodes CASSYTGAEQYF.

This chain uses TRBV19 with TRBJ1-1; D unresolved. The CDR3 is 13 residues long. The V end lost 2 bases, the J end lost 3 bases, and 7 bases lay between the germline ends. Germline-derived CDR1 and CDR2 are LNHDA and SQIVND (reference sequence). The CDR3 DNA is TGTGCCAGTAGTATAACAACTGACACTGAAGCTTTCTTT. This sequence encodes CASSITTDTEAFF.

This clone was counted between two and nine times. In nucleotides, the CDR3 is TGTGCCAGCAGCCAACTAGCTCTTTTGAACTACGAGCAGTACTTC. This encodes CASSQLALLNYEQYF. This rearrangement joins TRBV7-2 to TRBJ2-7; a possible D gene is TRBD2 (6 bases). Germline V lookup: CDR1 SGHTA, CDR2 FQGNSA. Trimming shortened V by 5 bases and J by 3 bases, and 17 bases separated the two germline ends. The CDR3 loop spans 15 amino acids.

This rearrangement joins TRBV28 to TRBJ2-3; 10 nucleotides line up with TRBD2. CDR1 MDHEN and CDR2 SYDVKM come from the germline V gene. The CDR3 contains 15 residues. J lost 3 bases, V lost 5 bases, and 5 bases had no gene match. This CDR3 is CASSRVTSGTDTQYF. DNA for the CDR3: TGTGCCAGCAGTCGAGTGACTAGCGGGACAGATACGCAGTATTTT.

The gene calls are TRBV5-4 and TRBJ1-1; possibly TRBD1 for D (6 bases). This CDR3 has 14 residues. V lost 4 bases to trimming and J lost 0 bases, with 10 bases between them. CDR1 and CDR2 from the germline V gene are SGHNT and YYREEE (reference sequence). The CDR3 sequence is CASSPRGMNTEAFF. CDR3 bases: TGTGCCAGCAGCCCCAGGGGCATGAACACTGAAGCTTTCTTT.

The chain employs TRBV19 and TRBJ1-5; D is undetermined. The CDR3 has 13 residues. CDR1 and CDR2 from the germline V gene are LNHDA and SQIVND (reference sequence). V shed 4 bases and J shed 3 bases, with 7 bases lying between them. The CDR3 here is CASSSGHNQPQHF. CDR3 nucleotide sequence: TGTGCCAGTAGTAGTGGTCACAATCAGCCCCAGCATTTT.

This clone was seen ten or more times. The rearrangement uses TRBV7-2 and TRBJ2-5; the D call may be TRBD1 or TRBD2 (6 bases each). The CDR3 covers 15 residues. V lost 5 bases and J lost 5, with 18 bases in between. Germline V CDR1 and CDR2: SGHTA, FQGNSA. CDR3 in DNA: TGTGCCAGCAGCCCCCGGGGGCAGGGATACGAGACCCAGTACTTC. Translated: CASSPRGQGYETQYF.

At least ten counts were recorded for this clone. J is TRBJ2-1 and V is TRBV29-1; D perhaps matches TRBD2 (5 bases). V shed 8 bases and J shed 8 bases, with 19 bases lying between them. Germline V gives CDR1 SQVTM, CDR2 ANQGSEA. The CDR3 has 13 residues. The CDR3 here is CSTEEDRWDEQFF. The DNA for the CDR3 is TGCAGCACCGAGGAGGACCGCTGGGATGAGCAGTTCTTC.

The genes are TRBV5-1 and TRBJ1-2; TRBD1 agrees at 10 bases. J was trimmed by 3 bases and V by 4 bases; bases with no gene match: 6. The CDR3 has 15 amino acids. Germline CDR1 and CDR2: SGHRS and YFSETQ. Here the CDR3 reads CASSGGQGFDYGYTF. The CDR3 nucleotides are TGCGCCAGCAGCGGGGGACAGGGGTTTGACTATGGCTACACCTTC.

The chain recombines TRBV28 with TRBJ2-7; 12 nucleotides line up with TRBD2. This CDR3 is 15 amino acids long. Germline V gene sequence: CDR1 MDHEN, CDR2 SYDVKM. Unmatched junction bases numbered 9, after V lost 5 bases and J lost 7 bases. CDR3: CASSPLAGGPYEQYF. CDR3 coding DNA: TGTGCCAGCAGTCCCCTAGCGGGAGGGCCTTATGAGCAGTACTTC.

This clone occurred a few times. The V gene is TRBV7-2, the J gene TRBJ2-2; tentative D call: TRBD2 (6 bases). There are 16 residues in the CDR3. From germline, CDR1 is SGHTA and CDR2 FQGNSA. The ends were cut back, 4 bases at V and 0 bases at J, with 12 bases in the middle. The CDR3 DNA reads as TGTGCCAGCAGCTCCGTAGCGGTCGCGAACACCGGGGAGCTGTTTTTT. This gives the protein CASSSVAVANTGELFF. The entire variable domain, with the rest obtained from reference TRBV7-2 and TRBJ2-2, is as follows: GAGVSQSPSNKVTEKGKDVELRCDPISGHTALYWYRQSLGQGLEFLIYFQGNSAPDKSGLPSDRFSAERTGGSVSTLTIQRTQQEDSAVYLCASSSVAVANTGELFFGEGSRLTVL.

This sequence joins TRBV6-1 and TRBJ1-3; possibly TRBD1 for D (6 bases). Per germline, CDR1 MNHNS and CDR2 SASEGT. The CDR3 totals 14 residues. V was clipped by 6 bases and J by 5 bases, with 14 bases between them. The CDR3: CASRARTDRNTIYF. The CDR3 DNA reads TGTGCCAGCAGGGCTCGGACAGACCGAAACACCATATATTTT.

This sequence joins TRBV10-3 and TRBJ2-7, with D uncertain. Germline-derived CDR1 and CDR2 are ENHRY and SYGVKD. The CDR3 covers 13 residues. V gave up 3 bases and J gave up 3 bases, with 9 bases separating them. CDR3 amino acids: CAISERTVYEQYF. CDR3 nucleotide sequence: TGTGCCATCAGTGAAAGGACGGTCTACGAGCAGTACTTC.

The CDR3 reads CASNRQLSTDTQYF. As DNA, the CDR3 is TGTGCCAGTAATAGACAGCTAAGCACAGATACGCAGTATTTT. The chain links TRBV19 to TRBJ2-3; D is possibly TRBD1 (5 bases). This CDR3 spans 14 amino acids. Germline V gene sequence: CDR1 LNHDA, CDR2 SQIVND (reference sequence). Deletions cut 7 bases from V and 0 bases from J, with 11 bases between.

This rearrangement joins TRBV5-6 to TRBJ1-1; the D is unclear. In germline, CDR1 is SGHDT, CDR2 YYEEEE. V lost 1 base and J lost 1, with 14 bases in between. The CDR3 consists of 16 residues. CDR3 residues: CASSLPGFYGNTEAFF. CDR3 nucleotide sequence: TGTGCCAGCAGCTTGCCAGGTTTTTACGGGAACACTGAAGCTTTCTTT.

A single count supports this clone. The CDR3 sequence: CASSQATLTSGATDTQYF. The CDR3 nucleotides are TGCGCCAGCAGCCAAGCCACCCTGACTAGCGGAGCCACAGATACGCAGTATTTT. J is TRBJ2-3 and V is TRBV4-1, with 9 bases that match TRBD2. V was pared by 1 base and J by 2 bases, with 10 bases of the junction left unmatched. Germline values: CDR1 MGHRA, CDR2 YSYEKL. The CDR3 runs to 18 residues.

The chain uses TRBV5-1 and TRBJ2-1; D gene unclear. Germline assignment: CDR1 SGHRS and CDR2 YFSETQ. V lost 7 bases to trimming and J lost 4 bases, with 9 bases between them. The length of the CDR3 is 12 residues. The CDR3 DNA is TGCGCCAGCCAGGACCAATACAATGAGCAGTTCTTC. This gives the protein CASQDQYNEQFF.

The V and J genes are TRBV27 and TRBJ2-1; D tentatively reads TRBD1 or TRBD2 (5 bases each). CDR1 and CDR2 from the germline V gene are MNHEY and SMNVEV (reference sequence). The CDR3 runs to 14 residues. V gave up 10 bases and J gave up 2 bases, with 15 bases separating them. The CDR3 bases are TGTGCCACCGGAGATATGGGGGCCTACAATGAGCAGTTCTTC. It yields the protein CATGDMGAYNEQFF.

This clone appeared once. The chain links TRBV10-2 to TRBJ2-7; 11 bases are a match to TRBD2. The trim removed 7 bases at V and 0 bases at J, leaving 14 bases unmatched. The CDR3 is made up of 18 amino acids. Germline CDR1 WSHSY, CDR2 SAAADI. The CDR3 loop reads CASTVLAGGPRSSYEQYF. In DNA form, the CDR3 reads TGCGCCAGCACCGTCCTAGCGGGAGGCCCAAGGAGCTCCTACGAGCAGTACTTC.

About this clone itself: Other DNA sequences in the same sample also yield this CDR3. This chain joins TRBV5-1 and TRBJ1-2; tentative D call: TRBD1 (5 bases). Per the germline V gene, CDR1 is SGHRS and CDR2 is YFSETQ. Trimming removed 0 bases from V and 4 bases from J, with 10 bases in between. The CDR3 is 14 residues long. CDR3 region: CASSLAGTLYGYTF. The CDR3 region has the DNA TGCGCCAGCAGCTTGGCCGGGACTCTCTATGGCTACACCTTC. The whole variable domain, filled in from reference TRBV5-1 and TRBJ1-2, reads KAGVTQTPRYLIKTRGQQVTLSCSPISGHRSVSWYQQTPGQGLQFLFEYFSETQRNKGNFPGRFSGRQFSNSRSEMNVSTLELGDSALYLCASSLAGTLYGYTFGSGTRLTVV.